This entry describes one T cell receptor beta chain. The antigen is undetermined. The data are from a study of blood T cells in healthy people across ages. Findings and caveats of the study: Older individuals had lower TCR beta diversity per million T cells (the decline was roughly linear).

This CDR3 has 14 amino acids. Germline V gene lookup returns CDR1 MNHEY and CDR2 SVGAGI. Germline trimming cut 4 bases from V and 5 bases from J; bases unmatched to any gene: 6. Alongside a J-beta primer mix, a sample-barcoded 5' primer served in a second PCR lasting about 7 to 11 cycles. TCRdb reanalysed the 5' RACE reads using MiXCR and keeps one entry per CDR3 protein. In the table there are around 870,000 distinct CDR3 sequences, 25% to 35% of which are singletons. The rearrangement links TRBV6-5 to TRBJ1-2, with 8 nucleotides matching TRBD1. This TCR was sampled from a woman of 80 years or more in good health. The sample consisted of blood. CDR3 in amino acids: CASSFRGRGYGYTF. The CDR3 DNA reads TGTGCCAGCAGTTTCAGGGGGCGCGGTTATGGCTACACCTTC.